Sequencing of this T cell receptor beta chain was carried out in a study of control samples from healthy donors and cancer patients. Clones were read by immunoSEQ multiplex PCR, and TCRdb kept only the in-frame ones, dropping some. The data contain 260,000 or so clones, over 75% of them singletons. This CDR3 contains 15 residues. Trimming cost V 4 bases and J 2 bases, with 13 bases left between them. CDR1 is SGHRS, CDR2 YFSETQ, per germline. This clone was found once. The sequenced material came from PBMCs. V usage is TRBV5-1 and J usage is TRBJ1-5, with D perhaps TRBD1 (6 bases). This clonotype originated in a woman aged 55-69 years with lung cancer. CDR3 nucleotide sequence: TGCGCCAGCAGCCTAACAGGGATGGGCAATCAGCCCCAGCATTTT. Protein: CASSLTGMGNQPQHF.